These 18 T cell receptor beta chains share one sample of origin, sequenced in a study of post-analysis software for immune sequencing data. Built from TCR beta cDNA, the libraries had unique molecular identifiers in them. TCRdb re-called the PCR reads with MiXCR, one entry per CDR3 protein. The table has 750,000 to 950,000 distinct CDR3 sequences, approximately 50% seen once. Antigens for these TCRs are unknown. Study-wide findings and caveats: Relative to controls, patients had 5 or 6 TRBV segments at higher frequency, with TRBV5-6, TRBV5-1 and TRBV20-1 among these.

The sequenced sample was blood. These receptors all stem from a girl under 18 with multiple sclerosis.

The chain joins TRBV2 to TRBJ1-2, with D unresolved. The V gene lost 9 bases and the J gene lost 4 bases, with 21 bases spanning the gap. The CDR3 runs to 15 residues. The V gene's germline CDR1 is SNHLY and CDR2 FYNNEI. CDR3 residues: CARLGKGAKSYGYTF. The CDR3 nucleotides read TGTGCCAGACTGGGGAAAGGCGCGAAATCCTATGGCTACACCTTC.

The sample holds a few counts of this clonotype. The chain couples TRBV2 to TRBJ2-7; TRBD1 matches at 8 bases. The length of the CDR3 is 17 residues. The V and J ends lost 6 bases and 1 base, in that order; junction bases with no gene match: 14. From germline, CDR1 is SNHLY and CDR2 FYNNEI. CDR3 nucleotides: TGTGCCAGCAGGCACGGGACAGGAACGGATAGGTCCTACGAGCAGTACTTC. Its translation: CASRHGTGTDRSYEQYF.

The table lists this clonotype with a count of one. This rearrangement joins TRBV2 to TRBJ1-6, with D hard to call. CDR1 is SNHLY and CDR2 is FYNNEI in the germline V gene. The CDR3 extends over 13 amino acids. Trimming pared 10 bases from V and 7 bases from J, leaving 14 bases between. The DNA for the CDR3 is TGTGCCACTTCGGACGGACTGAATTCACCCCTCCACTTT. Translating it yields CATSDGLNSPLHF.

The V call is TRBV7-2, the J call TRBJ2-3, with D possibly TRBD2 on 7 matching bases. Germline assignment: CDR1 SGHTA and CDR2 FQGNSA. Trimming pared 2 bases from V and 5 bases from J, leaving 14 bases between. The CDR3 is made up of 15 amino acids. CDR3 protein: CASSLPGGQGDTQYF. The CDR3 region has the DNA TGTGCCAGCAGCTTACCGGGGGGCCAGGGAGATACGCAGTATTTT.

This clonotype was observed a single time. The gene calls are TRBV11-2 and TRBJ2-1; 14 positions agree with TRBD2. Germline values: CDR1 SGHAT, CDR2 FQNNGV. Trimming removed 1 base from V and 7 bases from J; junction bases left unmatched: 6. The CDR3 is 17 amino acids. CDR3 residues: CASSLGGTSGGVNEQFF. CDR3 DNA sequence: TGTGCCAGCAGCTTAGGAGGGACTAGCGGGGGAGTGAATGAGCAGTTCTTC. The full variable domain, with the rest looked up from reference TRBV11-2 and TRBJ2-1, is EAGVAQSPRYKIIEKRQSVAFWCNPISGHATLYWYQQILGQGPKLLIQFQNNGVVDDSQLPKDRFSAERLKGVDSTLKIQPAKLEDSAVYLCASSLGGTSGGVNEQFFGPGTRLTVL.

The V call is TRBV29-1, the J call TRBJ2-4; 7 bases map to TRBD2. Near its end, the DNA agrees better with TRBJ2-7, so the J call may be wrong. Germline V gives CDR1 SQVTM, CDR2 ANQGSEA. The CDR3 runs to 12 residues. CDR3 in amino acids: CSVDGRWNEQYF. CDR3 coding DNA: TGCAGCGTTGACGGGAGGTGGAACGAGCAGTACTTC.

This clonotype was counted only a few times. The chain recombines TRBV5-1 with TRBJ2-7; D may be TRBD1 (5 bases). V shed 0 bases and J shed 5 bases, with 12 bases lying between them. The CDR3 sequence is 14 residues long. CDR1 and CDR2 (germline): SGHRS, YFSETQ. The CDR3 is CASSLAAGSHEQYF. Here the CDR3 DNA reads TGCGCCAGCAGCTTGGCGGCAGGGTCCCACGAGCAGTACTTC.

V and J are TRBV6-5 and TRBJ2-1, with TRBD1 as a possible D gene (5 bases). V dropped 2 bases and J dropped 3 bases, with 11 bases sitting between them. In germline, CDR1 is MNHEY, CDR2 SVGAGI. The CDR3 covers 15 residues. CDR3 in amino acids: CASSYDRQGYNEQFF. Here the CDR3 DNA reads TGTGCCAGCAGTTACGACCGGCAGGGCTACAATGAGCAGTTCTTC.

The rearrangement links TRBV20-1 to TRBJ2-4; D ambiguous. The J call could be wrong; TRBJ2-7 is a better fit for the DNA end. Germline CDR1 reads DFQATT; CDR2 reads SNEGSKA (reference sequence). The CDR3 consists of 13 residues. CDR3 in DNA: TGCAGTGCTAGAGGACCCCAAAGCCACGAGCAGTACTTC. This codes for CSARGPQSHEQYF.

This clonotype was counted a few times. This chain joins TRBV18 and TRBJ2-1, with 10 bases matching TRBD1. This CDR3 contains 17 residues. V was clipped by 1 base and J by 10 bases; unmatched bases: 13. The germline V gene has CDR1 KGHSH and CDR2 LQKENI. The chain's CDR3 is CASSPRSRTGGLGEQFF. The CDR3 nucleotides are TGTGCCAGCTCACCACGGTCTAGGACAGGGGGTTTGGGGGAGCAGTTCTTC.

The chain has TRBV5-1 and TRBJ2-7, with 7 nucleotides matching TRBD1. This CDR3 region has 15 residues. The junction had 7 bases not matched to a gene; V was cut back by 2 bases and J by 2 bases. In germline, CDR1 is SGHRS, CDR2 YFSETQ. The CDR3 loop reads CASSLFPGQTYEQYF. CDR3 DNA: TGCGCCAGCAGCTTATTCCCGGGACAGACCTACGAGCAGTACTTC.

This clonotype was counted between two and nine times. CDR3 loop: CASSLVQKGTDTQYF. The CDR3 nucleotides are TGTGCCAGCAGCTTAGTCCAGAAGGGCACAGATACGCAGTATTTT. The chain combines TRBV7-9 with TRBJ2-3, with D unresolved. The V gene lost 1 base and the J gene lost 1 base, with 9 bases spanning the gap. Germline V lookup: CDR1 SEHNR, CDR2 FQNEAQ (reference sequence). The length of the CDR3 is 15 residues.

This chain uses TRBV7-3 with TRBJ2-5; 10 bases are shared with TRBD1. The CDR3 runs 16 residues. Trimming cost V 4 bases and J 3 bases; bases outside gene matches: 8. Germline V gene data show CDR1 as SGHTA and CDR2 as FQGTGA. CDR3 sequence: CASSSAGQGLKETQYF. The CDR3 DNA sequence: TGTGCCAGCAGCTCCGCGGGACAGGGGTTAAAAGAGACCCAGTACTTC.

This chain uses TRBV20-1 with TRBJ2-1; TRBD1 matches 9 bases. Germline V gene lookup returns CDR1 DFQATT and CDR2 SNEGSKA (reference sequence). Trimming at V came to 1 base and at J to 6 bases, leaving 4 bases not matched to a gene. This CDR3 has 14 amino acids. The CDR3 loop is CSARGGTGSNEQFF. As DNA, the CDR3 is TGCAGTGCTAGAGGGGGGACAGGGTCCAATGAGCAGTTCTTC.

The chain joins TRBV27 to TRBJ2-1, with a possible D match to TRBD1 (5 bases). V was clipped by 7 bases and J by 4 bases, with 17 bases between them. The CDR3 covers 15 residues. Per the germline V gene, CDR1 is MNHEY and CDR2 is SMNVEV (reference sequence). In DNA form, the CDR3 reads TGTGCCAGCATTTCTGGGGCGTCAACTTACAATGAGCAGTTCTTC. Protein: CASISGASTYNEQFF.

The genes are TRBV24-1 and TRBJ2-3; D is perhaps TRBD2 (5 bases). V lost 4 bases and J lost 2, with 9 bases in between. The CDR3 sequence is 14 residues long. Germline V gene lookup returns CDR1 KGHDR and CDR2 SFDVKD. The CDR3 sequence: CATSESGATDTQYF. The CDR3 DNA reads TGTGCCACCAGTGAGAGCGGAGCCACAGATACGCAGTATTTT.

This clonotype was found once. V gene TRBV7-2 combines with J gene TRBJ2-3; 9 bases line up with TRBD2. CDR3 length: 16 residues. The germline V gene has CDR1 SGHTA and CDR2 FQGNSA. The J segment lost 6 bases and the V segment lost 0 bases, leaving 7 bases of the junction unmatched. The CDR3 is CASSLAVGGGADTQYF. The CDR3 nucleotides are TGTGCCAGCAGCTTAGCCGTCGGCGGGGGGGCCGATACGCAGTATTTT.

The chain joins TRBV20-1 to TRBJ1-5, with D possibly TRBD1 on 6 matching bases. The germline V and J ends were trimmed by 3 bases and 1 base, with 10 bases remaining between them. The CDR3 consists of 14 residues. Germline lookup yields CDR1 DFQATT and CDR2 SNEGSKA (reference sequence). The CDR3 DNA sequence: TGCAGTGCTAGTGCAGGGGAAAGCAATCAGCCCCAGCATTTT. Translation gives CSASAGESNQPQHF.